This T cell receptor beta chain was retrieved from a study of blood T cell repertoires in COVID-19. Study summary: Samples came from the United States, Italy and Spain, spanning acute and convalescent COVID-19. The analysed material was cDNA or gDNA that came from T cells, B-cell-depleted T cells, or PBMCs.

How the authors handled the data: It was from reference gene primer amplification that nucleated cell counts were estimated. TCRdb keeps only in-frame clones here, not all; method: immunoSEQ multiplex PCR. The DNA gave D and trimming, while V, J and clone size come from that table. The table has roughly 570,000 clones, approximately 88% seen once. The CDR3 is made up of 15 amino acids. After removal of 3 bases from V and 7 bases from J, the junction contained 7 bases not matched to a gene. Germline V CDR1 and CDR2: SGHAT, FQNNGV. Recruited during active infection, patients (from Seattle) were subsequently followed longitudinally. This clone has a single count.

J is TRBJ2-1 and V is TRBV11-2; 9 bases line up with TRBD2. The sequence was collected from a woman in her 50s with COVID-19, enrolled during active disease. Sequencing used peripheral blood. CDR3 loop: CASSFGGGAGNEQFF. Written as DNA, the CDR3 is TGTGCCAGCAGCTTTGGCGGGGGGGCCGGGAATGAGCAGTTCTTC.